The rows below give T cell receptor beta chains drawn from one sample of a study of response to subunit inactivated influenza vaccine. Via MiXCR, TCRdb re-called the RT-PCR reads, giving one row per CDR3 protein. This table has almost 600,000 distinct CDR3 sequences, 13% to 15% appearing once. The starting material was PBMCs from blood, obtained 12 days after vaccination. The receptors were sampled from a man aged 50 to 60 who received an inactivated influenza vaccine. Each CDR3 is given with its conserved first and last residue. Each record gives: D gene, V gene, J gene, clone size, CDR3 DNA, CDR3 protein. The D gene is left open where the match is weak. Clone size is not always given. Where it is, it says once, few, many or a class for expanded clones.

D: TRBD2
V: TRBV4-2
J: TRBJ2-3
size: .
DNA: TGTGCCAGCAGCCTGGACTTTGCGGGGGGAGCAGATACGCAGTATTTT
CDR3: CASSLDFAGGADTQYF

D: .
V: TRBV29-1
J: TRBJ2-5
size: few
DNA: TGCAGCGTTGCGGGACAAGAGACCCAGTACTTC
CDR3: CSVAGQETQYF

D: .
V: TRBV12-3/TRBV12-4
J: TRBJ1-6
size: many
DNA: TGTGCCAGCAGTTTATTCGGTTCCTATAATTCACCCCTCCACTTT
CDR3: CASSLFGSYNSPLHF

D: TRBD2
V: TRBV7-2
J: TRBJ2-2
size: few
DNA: TGTGCCAGCAGCTTTCTAGCGGGACCCGCGAACACCGGGGAGCTGTTTTTT
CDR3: CASSFLAGPANTGELFF

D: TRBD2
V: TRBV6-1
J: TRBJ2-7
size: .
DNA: TGTGCCAGCAGGTTGGGAGGGCCTTACTACTCCTACGAGCAGTACTTC
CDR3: CASRLGGPYYSYEQYF

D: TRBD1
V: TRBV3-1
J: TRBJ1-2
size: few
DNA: TGTGCCACCCAGGGGGCGAGCGGCTACACCTTC
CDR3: CATQGASGYTF

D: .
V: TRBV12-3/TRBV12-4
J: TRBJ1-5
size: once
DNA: TGTGCCAGCAGTTCGGGCAGTCCTTATAGCAATCAGCCCCAGCATTTT
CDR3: CASSSGSPYSNQPQHF

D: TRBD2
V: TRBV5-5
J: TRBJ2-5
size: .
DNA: TGTGCCAGCAGCTTTACCCCGGGGAGGGAAGAGACCCAGTACTTC
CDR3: CASSFTPGREETQYF

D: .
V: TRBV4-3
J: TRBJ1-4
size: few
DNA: TGCGCCAGCAGCCAAACTACGGTGGAAAAACTGTTTTTT
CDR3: CASSQTTVEKLFF

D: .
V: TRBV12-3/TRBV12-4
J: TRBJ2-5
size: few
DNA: TGTGCCAGCGCCACGTCCGGGTGGCTAGAAGAGACCCAGTACTTC
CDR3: CASATSGWLEETQYF